This is a list of T cell receptor beta chains from one sample in a study of T cell responses to AZD1222 COVID-19 vaccine. Sequenced by immunoSEQ multiplex PCR; TCRdb stores in-frame clones only, minus some. Here the sample spans more than 80,000 clones, 85% to 90% being singletons. The specimen was peripheral blood, collected on day 0 of AZD1222 vaccination. Receptors originate from an adult in good health. The CDR3 runs from the conserved cysteine through the conserved F or W. Each record gives: V gene, CDR3 protein.

TRBV28	CASTLAGVLDSPLHF
TRBV5-1	CASSLEGHSYEQYF
TRBV6-5	CASSYYPGQGNGYTF
TRBV19	CASSNVQGETQYF
TRBV19	CASSRTSGVVTQYF
TRBV29-1	CSALNPGLTYEQYF
TRBV14	CASSQDWGRIYNEQFF
TRBV6-5	CASSRGGQPQHF
TRBV18	CASSERDTIYF
TRBV7-8	CASSFSGPAYEQYF
TRBV10-3	CAISEVSGRNYEQYF
TRBV14	CASSQGGLDGEAFF
TRBV18	CASSSQGAEETQYF
TRBV30	CAWSQTGLANNEQFF
TRBV5-1	CASSHIRQGGEQYF